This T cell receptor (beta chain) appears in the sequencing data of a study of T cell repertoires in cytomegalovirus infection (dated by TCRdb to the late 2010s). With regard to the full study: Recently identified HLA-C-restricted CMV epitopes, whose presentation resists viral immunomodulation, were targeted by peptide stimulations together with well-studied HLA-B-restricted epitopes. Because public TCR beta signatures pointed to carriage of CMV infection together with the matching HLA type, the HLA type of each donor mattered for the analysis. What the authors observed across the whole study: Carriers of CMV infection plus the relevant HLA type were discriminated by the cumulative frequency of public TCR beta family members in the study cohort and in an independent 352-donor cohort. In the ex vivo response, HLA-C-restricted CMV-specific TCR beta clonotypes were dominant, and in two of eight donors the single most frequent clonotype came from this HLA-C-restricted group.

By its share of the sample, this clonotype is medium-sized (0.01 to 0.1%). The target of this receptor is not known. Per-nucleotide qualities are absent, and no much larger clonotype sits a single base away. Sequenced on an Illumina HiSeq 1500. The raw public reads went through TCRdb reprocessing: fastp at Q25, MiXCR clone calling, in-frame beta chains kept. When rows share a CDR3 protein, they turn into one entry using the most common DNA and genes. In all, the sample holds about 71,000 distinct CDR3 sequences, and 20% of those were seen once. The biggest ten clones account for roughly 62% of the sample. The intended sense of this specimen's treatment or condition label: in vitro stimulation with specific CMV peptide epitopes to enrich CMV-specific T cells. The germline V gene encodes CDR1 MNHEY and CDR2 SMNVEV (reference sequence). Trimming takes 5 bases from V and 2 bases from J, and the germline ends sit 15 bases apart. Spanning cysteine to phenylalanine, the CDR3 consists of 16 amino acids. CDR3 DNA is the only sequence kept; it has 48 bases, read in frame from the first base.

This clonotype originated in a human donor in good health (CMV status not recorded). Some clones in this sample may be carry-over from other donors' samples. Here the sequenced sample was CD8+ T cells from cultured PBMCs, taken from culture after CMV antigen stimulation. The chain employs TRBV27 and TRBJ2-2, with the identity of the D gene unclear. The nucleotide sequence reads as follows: TGTGCCAGCAGTCCCTATGCCCAAGCTAACACCGGGGAGCTGTTTTTT. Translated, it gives CASSPYAQANTGELFF.